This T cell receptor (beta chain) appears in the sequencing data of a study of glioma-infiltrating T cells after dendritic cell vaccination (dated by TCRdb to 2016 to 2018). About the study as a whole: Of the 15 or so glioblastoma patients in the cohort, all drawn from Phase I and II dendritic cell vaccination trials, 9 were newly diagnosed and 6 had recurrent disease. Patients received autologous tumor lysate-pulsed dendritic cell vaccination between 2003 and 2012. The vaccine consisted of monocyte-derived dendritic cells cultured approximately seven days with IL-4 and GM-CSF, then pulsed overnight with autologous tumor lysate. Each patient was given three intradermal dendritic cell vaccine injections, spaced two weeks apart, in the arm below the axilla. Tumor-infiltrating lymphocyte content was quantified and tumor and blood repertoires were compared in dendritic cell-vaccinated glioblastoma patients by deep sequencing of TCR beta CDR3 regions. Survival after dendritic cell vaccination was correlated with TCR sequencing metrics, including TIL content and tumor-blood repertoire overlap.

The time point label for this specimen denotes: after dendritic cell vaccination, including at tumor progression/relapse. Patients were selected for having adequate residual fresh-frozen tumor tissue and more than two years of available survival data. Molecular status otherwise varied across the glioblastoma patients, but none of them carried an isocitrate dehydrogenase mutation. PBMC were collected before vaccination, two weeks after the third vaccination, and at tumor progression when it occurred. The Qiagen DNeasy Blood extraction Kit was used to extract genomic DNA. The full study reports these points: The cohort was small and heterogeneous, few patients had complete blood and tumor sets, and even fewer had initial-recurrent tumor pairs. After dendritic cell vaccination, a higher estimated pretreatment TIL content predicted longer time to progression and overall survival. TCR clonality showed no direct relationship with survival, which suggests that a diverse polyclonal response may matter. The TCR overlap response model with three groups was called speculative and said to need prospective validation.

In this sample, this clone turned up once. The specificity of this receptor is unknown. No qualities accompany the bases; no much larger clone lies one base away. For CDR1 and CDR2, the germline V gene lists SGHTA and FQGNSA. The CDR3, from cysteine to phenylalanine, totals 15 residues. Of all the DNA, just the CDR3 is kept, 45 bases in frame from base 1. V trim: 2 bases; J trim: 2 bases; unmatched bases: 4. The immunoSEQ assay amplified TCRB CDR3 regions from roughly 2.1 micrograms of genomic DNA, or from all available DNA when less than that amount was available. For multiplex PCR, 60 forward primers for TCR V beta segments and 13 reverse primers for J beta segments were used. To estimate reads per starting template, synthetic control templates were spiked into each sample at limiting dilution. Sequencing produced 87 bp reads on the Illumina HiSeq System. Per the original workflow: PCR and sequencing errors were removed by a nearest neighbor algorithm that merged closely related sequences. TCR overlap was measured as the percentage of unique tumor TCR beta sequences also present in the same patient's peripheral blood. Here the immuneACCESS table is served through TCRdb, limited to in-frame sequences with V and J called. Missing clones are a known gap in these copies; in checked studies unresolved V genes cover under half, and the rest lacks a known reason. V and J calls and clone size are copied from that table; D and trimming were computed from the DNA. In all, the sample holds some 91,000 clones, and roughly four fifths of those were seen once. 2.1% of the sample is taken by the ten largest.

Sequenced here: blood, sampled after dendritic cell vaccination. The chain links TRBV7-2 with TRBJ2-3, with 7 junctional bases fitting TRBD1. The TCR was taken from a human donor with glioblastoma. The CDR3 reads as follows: CASSLIQGFTDTQYF. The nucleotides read TGTGCCAGCAGCTTAATACAGGGGTTCACAGATACGCAGTATTTT.